The present T cell receptor beta chain was sequenced within a study of T-cell reconstitution after alpha-beta-depleted transplantation in children. Study-wide results and caveats: T-cell counts and diversity were attributed mostly to newly produced T cells one year after transplant. High day-60 TCRbeta diversity in some patients came from surviving recipient T cells and thymic progenitors. At around two months after transplant, the alpha-beta T cells were reportedly derived from several hundred expanded clones that came from non-depleted graft cells.

This clonotype has just a few counts. The antigen is unknown. V was clipped by 6 bases and J by 7 bases, with 18 bases between them. In germline, CDR1 is MNHEY, CDR2 SVGEGT. The CDR3 has 14 amino acids. A TCRbeta library incorporating unique molecular identifiers was prepared. TCRdb analysed the PCR reads with MiXCR anew, one entry per CDR3 protein. Among a few hundred thousand distinct CDR3 sequences listed, around 20% were seen once. The chain has TRBV6-2 or TRBV6-3 and TRBJ1-2, with D possibly being TRBD1 (6 bases). The TCR comes from a male patient under 18 who had a stem cell transplant for acute lymphoblastic leukemia, so the T cells may come from the graft donor. The sample consisted of PBMCs, mostly from graft donor cells, taken 180 days after TCRalphabeta/CD19-depleted stem cell transplant. CDR3 protein: CASRSSGAGSGYTF. The CDR3 coding sequence is TGTGCCAGCAGATCATCAGGGGCGGGTAGTGGCTACACCTTC.